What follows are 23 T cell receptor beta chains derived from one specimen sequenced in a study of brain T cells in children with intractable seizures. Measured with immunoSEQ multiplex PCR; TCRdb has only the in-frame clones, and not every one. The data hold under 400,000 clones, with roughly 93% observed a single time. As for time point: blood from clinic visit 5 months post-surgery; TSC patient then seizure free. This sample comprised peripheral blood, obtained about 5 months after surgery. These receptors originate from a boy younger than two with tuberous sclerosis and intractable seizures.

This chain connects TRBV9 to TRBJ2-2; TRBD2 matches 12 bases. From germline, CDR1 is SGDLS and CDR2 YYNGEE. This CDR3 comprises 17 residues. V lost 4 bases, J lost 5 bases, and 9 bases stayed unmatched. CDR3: CASSPKLAGGRTGELFF. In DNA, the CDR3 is TGTGCCAGCAGCCCAAAACTAGCGGGAGGAAGAACCGGGGAGCTGTTTTTT.

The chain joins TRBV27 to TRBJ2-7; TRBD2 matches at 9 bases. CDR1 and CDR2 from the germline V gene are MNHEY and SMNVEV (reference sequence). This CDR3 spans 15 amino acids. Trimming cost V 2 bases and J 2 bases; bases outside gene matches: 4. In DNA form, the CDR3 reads TGTGCCAGCAGTTTAGGGTCTAGCGGGACCTACGAGCAGTACTTC. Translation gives CASSLGSSGTYEQYF.

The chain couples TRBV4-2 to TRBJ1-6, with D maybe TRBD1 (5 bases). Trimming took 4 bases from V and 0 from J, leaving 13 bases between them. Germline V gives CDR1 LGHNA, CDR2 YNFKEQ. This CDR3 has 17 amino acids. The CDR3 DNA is TGTGCCAGCAGCCTTACGAGCGGGGGCTCCTATAATTCACCCCTCCACTTT. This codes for CASSLTSGGSYNSPLHF.

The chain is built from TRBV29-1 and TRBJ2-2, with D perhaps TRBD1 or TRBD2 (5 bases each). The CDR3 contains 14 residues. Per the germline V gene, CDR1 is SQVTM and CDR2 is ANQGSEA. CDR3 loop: CGGTGWANTGELFF. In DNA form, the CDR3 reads TGCGGGGGAACAGGTTGGGCGAACACCGGGGAGCTGTTTTTT.

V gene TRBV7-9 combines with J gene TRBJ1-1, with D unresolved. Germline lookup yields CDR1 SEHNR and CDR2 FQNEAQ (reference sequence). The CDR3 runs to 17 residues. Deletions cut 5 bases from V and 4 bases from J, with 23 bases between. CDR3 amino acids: CASSHNPRRGLGTEAFF. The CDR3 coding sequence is TGTGCCAGCAGCCACAATCCCAGGAGAGGGTTAGGCACTGAAGCTTTCTTT.

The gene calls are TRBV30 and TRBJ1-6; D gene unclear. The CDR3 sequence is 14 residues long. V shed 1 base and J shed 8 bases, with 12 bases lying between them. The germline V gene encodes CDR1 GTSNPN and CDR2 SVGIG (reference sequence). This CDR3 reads CAWSEVGGDSPLHF. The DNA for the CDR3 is TGTGCCTGGAGTGAGGTGGGAGGAGATTCACCCCTCCACTTT.

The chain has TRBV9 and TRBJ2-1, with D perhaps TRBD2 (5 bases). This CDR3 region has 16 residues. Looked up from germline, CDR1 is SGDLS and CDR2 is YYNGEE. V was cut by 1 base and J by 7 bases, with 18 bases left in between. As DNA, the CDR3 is TGTGCCAGCAGCGTACAAGGGTCGGGAACTTGGAATGAGCAGTTCTTC. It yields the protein CASSVQGSGTWNEQFF.

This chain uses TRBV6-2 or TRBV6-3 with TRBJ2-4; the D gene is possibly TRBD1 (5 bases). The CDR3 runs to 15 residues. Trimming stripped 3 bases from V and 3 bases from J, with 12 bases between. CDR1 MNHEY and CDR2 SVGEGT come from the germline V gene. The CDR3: CASSYKGPNKNIQYF. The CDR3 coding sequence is TGTGCCAGCAGTTATAAGGGGCCGAACAAAAACATTCAGTACTTC.

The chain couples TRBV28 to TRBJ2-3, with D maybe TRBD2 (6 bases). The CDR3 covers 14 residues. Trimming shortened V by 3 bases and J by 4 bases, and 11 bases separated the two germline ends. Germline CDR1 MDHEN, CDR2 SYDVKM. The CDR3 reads CASSLPGGADTQYF. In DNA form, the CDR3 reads TGTGCCAGCAGTTTGCCTGGAGGGGCAGATACGCAGTATTTT.

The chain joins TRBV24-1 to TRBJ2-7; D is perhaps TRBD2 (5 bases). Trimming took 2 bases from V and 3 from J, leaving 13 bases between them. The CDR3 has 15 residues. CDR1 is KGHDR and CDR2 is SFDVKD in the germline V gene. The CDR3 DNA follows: TGTGCCACCAGTGATTCTAGGCTCGGGGACTACGAGCAGTACTTC. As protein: CATSDSRLGDYEQYF.

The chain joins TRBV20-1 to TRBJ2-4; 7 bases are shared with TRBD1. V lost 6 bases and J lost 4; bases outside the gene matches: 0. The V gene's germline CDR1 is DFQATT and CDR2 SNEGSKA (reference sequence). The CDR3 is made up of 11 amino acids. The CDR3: CSAGQKNIQYF. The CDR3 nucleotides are TGCAGTGCGGGACAGAAAAACATTCAGTACTTC.

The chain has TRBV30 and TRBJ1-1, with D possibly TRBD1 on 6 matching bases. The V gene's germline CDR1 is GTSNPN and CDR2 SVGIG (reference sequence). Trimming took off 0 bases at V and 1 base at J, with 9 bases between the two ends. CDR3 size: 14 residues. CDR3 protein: CAWSVRGANTEAFF. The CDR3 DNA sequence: TGTGCCTGGAGTGTTCGGGGGGCGAACACTGAAGCTTTCTTT.

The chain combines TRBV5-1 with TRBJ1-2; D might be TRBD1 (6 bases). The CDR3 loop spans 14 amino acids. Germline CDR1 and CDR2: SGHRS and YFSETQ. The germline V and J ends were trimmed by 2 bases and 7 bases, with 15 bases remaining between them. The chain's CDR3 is CASSFVGAEGGYTF. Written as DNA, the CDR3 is TGCGCCAGCAGCTTCGTGGGGGCTGAGGGTGGCTACACCTTC.

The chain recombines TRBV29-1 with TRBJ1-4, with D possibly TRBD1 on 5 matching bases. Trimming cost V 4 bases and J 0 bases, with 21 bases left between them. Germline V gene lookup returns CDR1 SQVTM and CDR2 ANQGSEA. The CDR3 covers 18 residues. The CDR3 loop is CSVGEERGKFTTNEKLFF. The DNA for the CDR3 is TGCAGCGTTGGAGAAGAGAGGGGAAAGTTTACAACTAATGAAAAACTGTTTTTT.

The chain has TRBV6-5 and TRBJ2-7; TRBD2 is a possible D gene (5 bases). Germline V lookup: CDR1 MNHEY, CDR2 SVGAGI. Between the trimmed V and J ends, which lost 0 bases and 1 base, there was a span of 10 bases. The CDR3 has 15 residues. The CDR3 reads CASSYSSGMSYEQYF. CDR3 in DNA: TGTGCCAGCAGTTACTCGTCGGGAATGTCCTACGAGCAGTACTTC.

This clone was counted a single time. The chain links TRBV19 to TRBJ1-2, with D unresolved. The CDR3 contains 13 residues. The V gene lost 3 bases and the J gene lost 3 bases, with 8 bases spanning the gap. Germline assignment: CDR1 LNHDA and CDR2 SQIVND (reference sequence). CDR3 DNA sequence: TGTGCCAGTAGTATCCCCGGGTACTATGGCTACACCTTC. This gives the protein CASSIPGYYGYTF.

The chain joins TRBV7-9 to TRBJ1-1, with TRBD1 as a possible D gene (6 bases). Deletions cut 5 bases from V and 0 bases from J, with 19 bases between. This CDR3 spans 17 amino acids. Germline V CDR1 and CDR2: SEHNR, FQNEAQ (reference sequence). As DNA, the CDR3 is TGTGCCAGCAGCCCCCTAGTGGGGGGCATAATGAACACTGAAGCTTTCTTT. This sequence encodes CASSPLVGGIMNTEAFF.

CDR3 sequence reads: CASSLMIRDSVSLPSNEQYF. The DNA of the CDR3 is TGCGCCAGCAGCTTGATGATCCGGGACAGTGTGTCCCTCCCTAGTAACGAGCAGTACTTC. J is TRBJ2-7 and V is TRBV5-1; the match to TRBD1 covers 7 bases. Losses at the gene ends were 1 base for V and 5 bases for J; bases not matched to a gene: 24. CDR1 SGHRS and CDR2 YFSETQ come from the germline V gene. The CDR3 length is 20 residues.

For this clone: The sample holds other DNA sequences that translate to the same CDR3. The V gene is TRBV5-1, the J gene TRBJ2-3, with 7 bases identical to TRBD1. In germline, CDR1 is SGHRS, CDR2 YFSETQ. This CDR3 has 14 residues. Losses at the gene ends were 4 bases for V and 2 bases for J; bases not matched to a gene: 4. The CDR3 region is CASSPGQSTDTQYF. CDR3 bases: TGCGCCAGCAGCCCGGGACAGTCCACAGATACGCAGTATTTT.

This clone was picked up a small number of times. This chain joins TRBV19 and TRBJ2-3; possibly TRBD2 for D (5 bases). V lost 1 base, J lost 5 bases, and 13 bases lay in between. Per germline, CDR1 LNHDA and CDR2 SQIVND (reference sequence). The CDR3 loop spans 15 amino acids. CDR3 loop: CASSIGVKRGDTQYF. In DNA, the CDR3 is TGTGCCAGTAGTATAGGTGTGAAACGGGGAGATACGCAGTATTTT.

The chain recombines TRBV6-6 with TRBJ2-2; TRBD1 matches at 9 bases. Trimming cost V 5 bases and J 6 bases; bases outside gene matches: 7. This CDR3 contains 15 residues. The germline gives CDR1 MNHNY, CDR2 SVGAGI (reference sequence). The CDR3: CASSLGQGPAGELFF. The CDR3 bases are TGTGCCAGCAGTCTGGGACAGGGTCCCGCCGGGGAGCTGTTTTTT.

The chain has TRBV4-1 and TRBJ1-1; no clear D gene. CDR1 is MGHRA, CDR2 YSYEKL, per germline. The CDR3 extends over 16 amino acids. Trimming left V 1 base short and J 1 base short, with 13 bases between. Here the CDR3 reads CASSQGAASGNTEAFF. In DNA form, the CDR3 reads TGCGCCAGCAGCCAAGGGGCAGCCTCGGGGAACACTGAAGCTTTCTTT.

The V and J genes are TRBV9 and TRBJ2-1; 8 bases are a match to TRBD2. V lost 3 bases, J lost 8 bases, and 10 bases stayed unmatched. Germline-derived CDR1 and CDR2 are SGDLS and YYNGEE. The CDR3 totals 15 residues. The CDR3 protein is CASSATSEPTHEQFF. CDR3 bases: TGTGCCAGCAGCGCGACTAGCGAACCCACCCATGAGCAGTTCTTC.